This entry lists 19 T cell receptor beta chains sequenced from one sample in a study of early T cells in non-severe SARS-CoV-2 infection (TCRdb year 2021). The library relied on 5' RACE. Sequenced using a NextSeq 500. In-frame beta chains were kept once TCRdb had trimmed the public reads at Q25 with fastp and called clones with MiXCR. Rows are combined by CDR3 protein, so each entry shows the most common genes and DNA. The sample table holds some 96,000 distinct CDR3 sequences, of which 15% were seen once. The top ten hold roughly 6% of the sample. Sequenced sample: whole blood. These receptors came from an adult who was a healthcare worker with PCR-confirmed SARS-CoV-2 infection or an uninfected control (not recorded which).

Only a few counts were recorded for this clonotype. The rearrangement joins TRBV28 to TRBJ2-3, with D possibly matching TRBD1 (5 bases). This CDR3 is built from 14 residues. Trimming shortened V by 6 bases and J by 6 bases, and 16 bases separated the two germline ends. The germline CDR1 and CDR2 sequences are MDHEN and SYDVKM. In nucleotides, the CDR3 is TGTGCCAGCAGGACAGTTCAGATCGGGGATACGCAGTATTTT. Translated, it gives CASRTVQIGDTQYF.

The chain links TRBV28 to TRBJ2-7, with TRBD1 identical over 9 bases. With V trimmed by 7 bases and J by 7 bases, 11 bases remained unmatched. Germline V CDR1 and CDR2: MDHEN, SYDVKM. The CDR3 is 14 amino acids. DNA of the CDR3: TGTGCCAGCACCGACAGGGGGGACTCTAGGGAGCAGTACTTC. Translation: CASTDRGDSREQYF.

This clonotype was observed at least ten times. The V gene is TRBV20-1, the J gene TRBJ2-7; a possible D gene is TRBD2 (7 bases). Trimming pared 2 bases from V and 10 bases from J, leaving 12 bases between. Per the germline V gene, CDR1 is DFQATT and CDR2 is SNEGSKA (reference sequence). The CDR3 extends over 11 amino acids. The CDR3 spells CSARREGHQYF. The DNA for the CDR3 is TGCAGTGCTAGAAGGGAGGGACACCAGTACTTC.

The DNA of the CDR3 is TGTGCCAGCAGCTTCACCCAGGGTAGAGAGACCCAGTACTTC. Residues: CASSFTQGRETQYF. This chain links TRBV7-2 with TRBJ2-5; TRBD1 might be the D (5 bases). Per germline, CDR1 SGHTA and CDR2 FQGNSA. The CDR3 runs to 14 residues. V was cut by 3 bases and J by 4 bases, with 12 bases left in between. Combining the CDR3 with reference TRBV7-2 and TRBJ2-5 gives the whole variable domain GAGVSQSPSNKVTEKGKDVELRCDPISGHTALYWYRQSLGQGLEFLIYFQGNSAPDKSGLPSDRFSAERTGGSVSTLTIQRTQQEDSAVYLCASSFTQGRETQYFGPGTRLLVL.

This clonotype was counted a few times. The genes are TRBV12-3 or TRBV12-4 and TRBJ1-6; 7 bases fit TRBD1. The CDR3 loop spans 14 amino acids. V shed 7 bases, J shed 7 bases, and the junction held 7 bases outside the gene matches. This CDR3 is CASTPGGINSPLHF. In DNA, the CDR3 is TGTGCCAGCACCCCAGGGGGGATCAATTCACCCCTCCACTTT.

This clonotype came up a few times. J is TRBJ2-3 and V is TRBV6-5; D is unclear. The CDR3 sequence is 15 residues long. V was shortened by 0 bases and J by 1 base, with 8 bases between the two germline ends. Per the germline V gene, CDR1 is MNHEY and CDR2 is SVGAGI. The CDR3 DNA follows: TGTGCCAGCAGTTACTCTGACTCCGGCACAGATACGCAGTATTTT. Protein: CASSYSDSGTDTQYF.

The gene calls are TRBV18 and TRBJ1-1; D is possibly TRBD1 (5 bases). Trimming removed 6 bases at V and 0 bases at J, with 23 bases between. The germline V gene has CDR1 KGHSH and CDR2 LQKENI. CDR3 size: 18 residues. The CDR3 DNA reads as TGTGCCAGCTCCGAGGTGCACGGGGGTCTAATAATGAACACTGAAGCTTTCTTT. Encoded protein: CASSEVHGGLIMNTEAFF.

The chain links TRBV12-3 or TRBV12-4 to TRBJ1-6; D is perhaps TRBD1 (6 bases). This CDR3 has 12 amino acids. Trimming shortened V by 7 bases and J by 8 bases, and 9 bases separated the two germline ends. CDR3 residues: CASTHRDSPLHF. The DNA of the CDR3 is TGTGCCAGCACCCACAGGGATTCACCCCTCCACTTT.

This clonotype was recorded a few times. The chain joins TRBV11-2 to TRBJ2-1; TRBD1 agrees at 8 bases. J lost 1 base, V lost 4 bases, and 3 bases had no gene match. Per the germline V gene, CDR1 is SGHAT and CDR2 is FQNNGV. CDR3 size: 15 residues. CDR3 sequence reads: CASSYQGASYNEQFF. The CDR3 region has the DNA TGTGCCAGCAGCTATCAGGGGGCATCCTACAATGAGCAGTTCTTC.

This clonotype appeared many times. DNA of the CDR3: TGTGCCAGCAGCTTCGGGACATACACCTACAATGAGCAGTTCTTC. It encodes CASSFGTYTYNEQFF. V gene TRBV7-9 combines with J gene TRBJ2-1; tentatively, D is TRBD1 (6 bases). Germline CDR1 and CDR2: SEHNR and FQNEAQ (reference sequence). V dropped 3 bases and J dropped 2 bases, with 11 bases sitting between them. CDR3 size: 15 residues.

This CDR3 reads CASSLGGSAYEQFF. The DNA for the CDR3 is TGCGCCAGCAGCTTGGGCGGGAGCGCCTATGAGCAGTTCTTC. This chain links TRBV5-1 with TRBJ2-1, with 7 bases lining up with TRBD2. CDR3 length: 14 amino acids. Germline V lookup: CDR1 SGHRS, CDR2 YFSETQ. Losses at the gene ends were 0 bases for V and 8 bases for J; bases not matched to a gene: 5.

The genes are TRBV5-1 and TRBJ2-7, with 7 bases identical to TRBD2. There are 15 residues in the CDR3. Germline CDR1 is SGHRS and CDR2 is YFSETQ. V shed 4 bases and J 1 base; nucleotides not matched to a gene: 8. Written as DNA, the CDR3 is TGCGCCAGCAGCCCGACGAGCGGGAAGTCCTACGAGCAGTACTTC. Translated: CASSPTSGKSYEQYF.

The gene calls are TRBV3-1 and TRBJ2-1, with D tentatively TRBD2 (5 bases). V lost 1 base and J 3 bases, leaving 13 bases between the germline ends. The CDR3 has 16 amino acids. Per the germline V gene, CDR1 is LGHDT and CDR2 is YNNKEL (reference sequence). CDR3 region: CASSQVGGLRYNEQFF. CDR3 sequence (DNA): TGTGCCAGCAGCCAAGTTGGCGGACTCCGCTACAATGAGCAGTTCTTC.

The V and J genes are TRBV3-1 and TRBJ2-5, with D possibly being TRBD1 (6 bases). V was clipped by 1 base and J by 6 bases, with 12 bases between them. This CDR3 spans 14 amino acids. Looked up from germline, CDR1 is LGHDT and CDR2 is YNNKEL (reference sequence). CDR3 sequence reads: CASSQVGGPKTQYF. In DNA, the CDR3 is TGTGCCAGCAGCCAAGTTGGGGGCCCGAAGACCCAGTACTTC.

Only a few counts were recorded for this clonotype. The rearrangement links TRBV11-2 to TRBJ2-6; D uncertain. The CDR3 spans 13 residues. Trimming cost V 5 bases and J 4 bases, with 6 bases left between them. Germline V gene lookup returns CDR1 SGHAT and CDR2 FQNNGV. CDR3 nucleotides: TGTGCCAGCAGCCGGACCGGGGCCAACGTCCTGACTTTC. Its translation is CASSRTGANVLTF.

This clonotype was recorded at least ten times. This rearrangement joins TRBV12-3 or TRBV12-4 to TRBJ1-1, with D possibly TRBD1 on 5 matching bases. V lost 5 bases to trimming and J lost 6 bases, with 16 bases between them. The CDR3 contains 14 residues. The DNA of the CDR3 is TGTGCCAGCAGTGCTGGGTGGGGGGTTTCTGAAGCTTTCTTT. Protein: CASSAGWGVSEAFF.

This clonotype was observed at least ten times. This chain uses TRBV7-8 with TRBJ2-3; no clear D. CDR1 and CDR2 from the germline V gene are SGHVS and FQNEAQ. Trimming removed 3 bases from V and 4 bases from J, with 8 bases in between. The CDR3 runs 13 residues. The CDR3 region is CASSFNGADTQYF. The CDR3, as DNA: TGTGCCAGCAGCTTTAATGGGGCAGATACGCAGTATTTT.

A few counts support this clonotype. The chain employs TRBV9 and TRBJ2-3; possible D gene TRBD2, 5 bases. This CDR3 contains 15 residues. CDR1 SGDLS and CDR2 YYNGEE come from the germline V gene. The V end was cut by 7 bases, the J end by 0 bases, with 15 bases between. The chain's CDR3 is CASGDRGTSTDTQYF. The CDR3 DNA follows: TGTGCCAGCGGCGATCGGGGTACTAGCACAGATACGCAGTATTTT. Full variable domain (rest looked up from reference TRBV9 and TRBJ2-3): DSGVTQTPKHLITATGQRVTLRCSPRSGDLSVYWYQQSLDQGLQFLIQYYNGEERAKGNILERFSAQQFPDLHSELNLSSLELGDSALYFCASGDRGTSTDTQYFGPGTRLTVL.

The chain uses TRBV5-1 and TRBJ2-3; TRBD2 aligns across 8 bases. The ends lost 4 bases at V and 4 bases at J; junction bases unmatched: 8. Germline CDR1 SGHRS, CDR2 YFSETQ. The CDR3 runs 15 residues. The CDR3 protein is CASSPGLVAADTQYF. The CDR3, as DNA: TGCGCCAGCAGCCCGGGACTAGTGGCGGCAGATACGCAGTATTTT.